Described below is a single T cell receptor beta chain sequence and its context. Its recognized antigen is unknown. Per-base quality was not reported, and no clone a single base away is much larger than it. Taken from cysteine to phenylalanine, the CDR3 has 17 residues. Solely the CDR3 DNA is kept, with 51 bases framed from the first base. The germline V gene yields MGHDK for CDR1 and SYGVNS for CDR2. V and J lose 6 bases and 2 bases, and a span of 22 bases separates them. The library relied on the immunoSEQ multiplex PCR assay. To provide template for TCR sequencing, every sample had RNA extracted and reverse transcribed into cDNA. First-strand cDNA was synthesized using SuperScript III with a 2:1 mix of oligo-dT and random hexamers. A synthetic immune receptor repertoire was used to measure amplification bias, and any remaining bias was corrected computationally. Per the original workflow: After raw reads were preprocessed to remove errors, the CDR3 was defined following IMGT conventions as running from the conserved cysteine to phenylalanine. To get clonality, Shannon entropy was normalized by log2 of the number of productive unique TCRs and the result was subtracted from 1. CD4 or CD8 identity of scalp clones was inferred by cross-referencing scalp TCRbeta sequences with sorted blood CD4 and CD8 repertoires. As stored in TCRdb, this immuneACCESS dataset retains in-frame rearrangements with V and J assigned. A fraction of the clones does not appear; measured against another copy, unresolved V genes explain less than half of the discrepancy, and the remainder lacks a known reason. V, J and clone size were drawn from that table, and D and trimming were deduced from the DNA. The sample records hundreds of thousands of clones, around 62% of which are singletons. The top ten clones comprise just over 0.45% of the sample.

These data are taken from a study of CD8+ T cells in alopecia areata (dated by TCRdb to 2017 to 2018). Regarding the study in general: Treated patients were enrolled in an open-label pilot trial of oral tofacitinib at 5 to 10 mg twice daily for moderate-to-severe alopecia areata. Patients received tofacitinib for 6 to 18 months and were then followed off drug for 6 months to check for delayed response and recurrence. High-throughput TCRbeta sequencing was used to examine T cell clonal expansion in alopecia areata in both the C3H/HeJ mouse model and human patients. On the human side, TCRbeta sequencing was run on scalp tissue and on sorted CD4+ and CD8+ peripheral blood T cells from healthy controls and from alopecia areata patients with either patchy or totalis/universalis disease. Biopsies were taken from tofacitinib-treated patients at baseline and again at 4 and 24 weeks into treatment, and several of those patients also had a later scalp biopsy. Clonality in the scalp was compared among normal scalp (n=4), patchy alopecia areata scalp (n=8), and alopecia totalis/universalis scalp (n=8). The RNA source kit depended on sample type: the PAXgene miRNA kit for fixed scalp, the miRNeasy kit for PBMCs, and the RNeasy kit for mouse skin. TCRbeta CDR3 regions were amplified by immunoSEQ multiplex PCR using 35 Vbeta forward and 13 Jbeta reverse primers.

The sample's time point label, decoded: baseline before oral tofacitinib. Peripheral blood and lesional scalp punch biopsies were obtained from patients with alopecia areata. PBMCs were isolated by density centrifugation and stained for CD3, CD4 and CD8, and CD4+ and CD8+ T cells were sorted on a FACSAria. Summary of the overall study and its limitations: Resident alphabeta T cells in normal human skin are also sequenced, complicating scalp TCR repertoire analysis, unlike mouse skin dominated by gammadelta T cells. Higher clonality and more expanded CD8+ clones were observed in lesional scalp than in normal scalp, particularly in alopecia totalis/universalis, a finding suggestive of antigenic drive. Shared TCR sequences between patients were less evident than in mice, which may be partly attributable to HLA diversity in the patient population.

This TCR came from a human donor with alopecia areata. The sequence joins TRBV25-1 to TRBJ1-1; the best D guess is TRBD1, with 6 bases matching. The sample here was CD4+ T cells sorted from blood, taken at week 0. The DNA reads TGTGCCAGCAGCCCTACAGGGAGAGGGCACATAAACACTGAAGCTTTCTTT. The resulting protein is CASSPTGRGHINTEAFF.